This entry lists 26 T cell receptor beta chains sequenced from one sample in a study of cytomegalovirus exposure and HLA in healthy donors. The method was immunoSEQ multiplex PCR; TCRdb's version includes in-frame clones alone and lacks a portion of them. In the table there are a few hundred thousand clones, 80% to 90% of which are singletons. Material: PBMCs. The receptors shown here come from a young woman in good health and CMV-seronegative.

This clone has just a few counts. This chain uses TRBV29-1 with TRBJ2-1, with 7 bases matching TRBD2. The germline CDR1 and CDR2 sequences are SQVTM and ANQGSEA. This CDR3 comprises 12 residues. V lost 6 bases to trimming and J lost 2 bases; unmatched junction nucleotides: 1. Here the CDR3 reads CSVAGPYNEQFF. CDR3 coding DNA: TGCAGCGTAGCGGGACCCTACAATGAGCAGTTCTTC.

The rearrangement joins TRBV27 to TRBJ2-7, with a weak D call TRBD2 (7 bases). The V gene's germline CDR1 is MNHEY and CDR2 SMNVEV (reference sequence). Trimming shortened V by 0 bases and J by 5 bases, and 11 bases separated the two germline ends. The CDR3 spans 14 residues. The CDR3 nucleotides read TGTGCCAGCAGTTTATCGGGAGGGGGGCACGAGCAGTACTTC. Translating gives CASSLSGGGHEQYF.

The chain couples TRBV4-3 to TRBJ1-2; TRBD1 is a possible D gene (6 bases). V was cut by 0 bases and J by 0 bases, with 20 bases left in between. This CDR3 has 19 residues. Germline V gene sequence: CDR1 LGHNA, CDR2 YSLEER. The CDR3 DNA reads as TGCGCCAGCAGCCAAGAAAGTTCTAGCGGGACACTAGCTAACTATGGCTACACCTTC. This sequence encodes CASSQESSSGTLANYGYTF.

CDR3 sequence (DNA): TGTGCCAGCAGCCAAGGGAGAGACACTGAAGCTTTCTTT. As protein: CASSQGRDTEAFF. V gene TRBV7-6 combines with J gene TRBJ1-1; D is ambiguous. Germline V CDR1 and CDR2: SGHVS, FNYEAQ. The CDR3 has 13 residues. Trimming took 5 bases from V and 3 from J, leaving 10 bases between them. The full variable domain, with the rest looked up from reference TRBV7-6 and TRBJ1-1, is GAGVSQSPRYKVTKRGQDVALRCDPISGHVSLYWYRQALGQGPEFLTYFNYEAQQDKSGLPNDRFSAERPEGSISTLTIQRTEQRDSAMYRCASSQGRDTEAFFGQGTRLTVV.

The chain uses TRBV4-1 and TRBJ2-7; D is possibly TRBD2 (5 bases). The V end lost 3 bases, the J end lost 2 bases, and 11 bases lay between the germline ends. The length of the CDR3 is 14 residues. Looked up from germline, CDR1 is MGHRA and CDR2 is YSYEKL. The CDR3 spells CASSQAGKTYEQYF. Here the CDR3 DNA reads TGCGCCAGCAGCCAGGCCGGGAAAACCTACGAGCAGTACTTC.

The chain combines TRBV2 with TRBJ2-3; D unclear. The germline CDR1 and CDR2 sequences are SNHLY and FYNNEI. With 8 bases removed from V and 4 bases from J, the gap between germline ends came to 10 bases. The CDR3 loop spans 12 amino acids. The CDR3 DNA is TGTGCCAGCCCAGGTTGGGCAGATACGCAGTATTTT. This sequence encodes CASPGWADTQYF.

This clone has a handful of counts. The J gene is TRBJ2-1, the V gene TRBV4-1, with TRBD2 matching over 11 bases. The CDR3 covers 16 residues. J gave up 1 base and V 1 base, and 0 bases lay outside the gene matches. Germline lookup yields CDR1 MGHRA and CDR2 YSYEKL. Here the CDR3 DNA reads TGCGCCAGCAGCCAAGGACTAGCGGGGTCCTACAATGAGCAGTTCTTC. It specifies CASSQGLAGSYNEQFF.

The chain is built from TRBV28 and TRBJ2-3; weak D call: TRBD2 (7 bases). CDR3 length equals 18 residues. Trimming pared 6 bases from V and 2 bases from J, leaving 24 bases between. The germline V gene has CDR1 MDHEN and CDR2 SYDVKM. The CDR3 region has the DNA TGTGCCAGCAGACAGTTGGGGGCCCGACTAGCCCACACAGATACGCAGTATTTT. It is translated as CASRQLGARLAHTDTQYF.

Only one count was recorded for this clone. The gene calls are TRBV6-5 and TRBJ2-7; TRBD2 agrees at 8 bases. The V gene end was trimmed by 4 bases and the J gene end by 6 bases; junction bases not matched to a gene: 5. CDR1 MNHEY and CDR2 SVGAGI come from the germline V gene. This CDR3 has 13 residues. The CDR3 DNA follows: TGTGCCAGCAGTTCACTAGCGGTAAGCGAGCAGTACTTC. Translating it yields CASSSLAVSEQYF.

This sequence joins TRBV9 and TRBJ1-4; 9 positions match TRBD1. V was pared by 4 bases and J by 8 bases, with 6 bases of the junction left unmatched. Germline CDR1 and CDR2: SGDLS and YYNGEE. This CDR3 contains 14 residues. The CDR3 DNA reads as TGTGCCAGCAGCCGGGGACAGGGAAACGAAAAACTGTTTTTT. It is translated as CASSRGQGNEKLFF.

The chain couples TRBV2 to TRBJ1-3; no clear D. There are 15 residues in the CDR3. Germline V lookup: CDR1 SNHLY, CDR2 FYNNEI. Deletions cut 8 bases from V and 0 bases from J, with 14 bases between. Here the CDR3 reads CASLDQPSSGNTIYF. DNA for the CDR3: TGTGCCAGCCTAGACCAGCCTTCCTCTGGAAACACCATATATTTT.

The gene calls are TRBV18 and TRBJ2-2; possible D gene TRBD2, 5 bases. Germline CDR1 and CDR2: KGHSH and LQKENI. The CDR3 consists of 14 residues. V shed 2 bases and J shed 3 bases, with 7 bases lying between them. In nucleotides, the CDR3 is TGTGCCAGCTCACCAGGGCGGGACACCGGGGAGCTGTTTTTT. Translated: CASSPGRDTGELFF.

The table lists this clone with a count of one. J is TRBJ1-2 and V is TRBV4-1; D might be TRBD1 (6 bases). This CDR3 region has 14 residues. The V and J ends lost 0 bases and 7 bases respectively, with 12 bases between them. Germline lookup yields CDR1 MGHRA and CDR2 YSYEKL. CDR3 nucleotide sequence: TGCGCCAGCAGCCAAGATCCAGGGGCGATTGGCTACACCTTC. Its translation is CASSQDPGAIGYTF.

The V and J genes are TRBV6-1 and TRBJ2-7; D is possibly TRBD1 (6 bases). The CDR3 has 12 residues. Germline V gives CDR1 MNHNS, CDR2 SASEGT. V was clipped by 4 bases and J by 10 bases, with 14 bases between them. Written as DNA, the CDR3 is TGTGCCAGCAGTGTGGGACACCCATTACAGTACTTC. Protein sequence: CASSVGHPLQYF.

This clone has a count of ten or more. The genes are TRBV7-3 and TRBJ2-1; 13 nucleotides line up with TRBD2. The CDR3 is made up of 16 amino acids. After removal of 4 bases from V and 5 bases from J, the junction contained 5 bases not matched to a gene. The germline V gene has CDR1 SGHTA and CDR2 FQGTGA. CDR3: CASSYQGLAGDNEQFF. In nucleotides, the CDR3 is TGTGCCAGCAGCTACCAAGGACTAGCGGGGGACAATGAGCAGTTCTTC.

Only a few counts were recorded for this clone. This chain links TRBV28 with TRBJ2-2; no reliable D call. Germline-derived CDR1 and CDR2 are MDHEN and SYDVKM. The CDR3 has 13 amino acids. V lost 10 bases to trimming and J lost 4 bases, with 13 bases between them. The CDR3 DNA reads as TGTGCCATAAGCTCCGCGCTCACCGGGGAGCTGTTTTTT. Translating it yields CAISSALTGELFF.

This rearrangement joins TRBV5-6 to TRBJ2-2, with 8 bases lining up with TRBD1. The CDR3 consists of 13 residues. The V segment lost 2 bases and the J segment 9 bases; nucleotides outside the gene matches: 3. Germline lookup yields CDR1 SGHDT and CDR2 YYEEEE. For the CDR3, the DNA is TGTGCCAGCAGCTTTCCAGGGGGCCGGGAGCTGTTTTTT. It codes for CASSFPGGRELFF.

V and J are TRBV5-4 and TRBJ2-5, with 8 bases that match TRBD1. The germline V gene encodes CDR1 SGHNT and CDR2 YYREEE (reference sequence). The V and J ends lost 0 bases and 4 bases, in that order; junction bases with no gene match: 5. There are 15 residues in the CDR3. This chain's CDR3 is CASSLARTGTETQYF. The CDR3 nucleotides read TGTGCCAGCAGCTTGGCCCGGACAGGGACAGAGACCCAGTACTTC.

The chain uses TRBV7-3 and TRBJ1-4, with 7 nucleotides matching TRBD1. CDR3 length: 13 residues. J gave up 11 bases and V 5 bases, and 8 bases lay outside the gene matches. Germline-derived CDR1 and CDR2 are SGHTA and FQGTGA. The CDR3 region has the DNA TGTGCCAGCAGCCCCCGACAGGGAGAGAAACTGTTTTTT. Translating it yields CASSPRQGEKLFF.

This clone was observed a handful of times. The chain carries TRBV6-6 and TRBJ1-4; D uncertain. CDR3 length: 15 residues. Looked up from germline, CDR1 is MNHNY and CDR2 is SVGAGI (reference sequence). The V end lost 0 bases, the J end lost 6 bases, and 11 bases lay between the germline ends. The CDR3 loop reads CASSYSEMADEKLFF. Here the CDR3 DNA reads TGTGCCAGCAGTTACTCGGAGATGGCAGATGAAAAACTGTTTTTT.

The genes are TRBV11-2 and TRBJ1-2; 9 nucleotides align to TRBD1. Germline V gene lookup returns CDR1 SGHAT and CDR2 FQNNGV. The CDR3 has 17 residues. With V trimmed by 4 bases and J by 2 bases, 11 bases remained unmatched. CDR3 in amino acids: CASSSNRGQHKNYGYTF. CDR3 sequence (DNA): TGTGCCAGCAGCTCCAACAGGGGGCAGCACAAGAACTATGGCTACACCTTC.

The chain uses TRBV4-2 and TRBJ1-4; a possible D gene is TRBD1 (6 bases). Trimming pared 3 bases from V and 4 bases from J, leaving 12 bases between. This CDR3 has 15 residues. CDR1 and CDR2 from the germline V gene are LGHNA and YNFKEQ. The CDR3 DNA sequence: TGTGCCAGCAGCCACCCGCGGACAGTTAATGAAAAACTGTTTTTT. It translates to CASSHPRTVNEKLFF.

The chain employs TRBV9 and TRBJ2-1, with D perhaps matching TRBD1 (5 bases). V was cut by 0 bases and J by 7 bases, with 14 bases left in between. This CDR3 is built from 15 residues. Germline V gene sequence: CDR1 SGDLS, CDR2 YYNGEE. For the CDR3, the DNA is TGTGCCAGCAGCGTAGGGCTTACGGACATTAATGAGCAGTTCTTC. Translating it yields CASSVGLTDINEQFF.

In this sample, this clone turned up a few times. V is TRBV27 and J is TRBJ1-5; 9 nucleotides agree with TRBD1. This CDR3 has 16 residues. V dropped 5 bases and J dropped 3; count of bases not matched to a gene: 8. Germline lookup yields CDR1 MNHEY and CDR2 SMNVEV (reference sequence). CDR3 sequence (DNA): TGTGCCAGCAGTCTCGACGGGACAGGGAACAATCAGCCCCAGCATTTT. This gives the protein CASSLDGTGNNQPQHF.

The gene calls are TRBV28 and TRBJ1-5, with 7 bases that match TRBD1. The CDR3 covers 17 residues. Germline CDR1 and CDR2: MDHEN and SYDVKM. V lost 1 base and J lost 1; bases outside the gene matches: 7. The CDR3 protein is CASSLFTRGQSNQPQHF. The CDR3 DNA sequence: TGTGCCAGCAGTTTATTCACTCGGGGACAGAGCAATCAGCCCCAGCATTTT.

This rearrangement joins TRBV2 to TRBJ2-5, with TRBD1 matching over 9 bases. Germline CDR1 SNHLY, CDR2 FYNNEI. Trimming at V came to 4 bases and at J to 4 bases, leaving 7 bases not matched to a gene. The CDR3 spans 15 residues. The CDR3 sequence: CASSVHSTGGETQYF. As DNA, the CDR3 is TGTGCCAGCAGTGTCCACTCGACAGGGGGAGAGACCCAGTACTTC.